The T cell receptor (beta chain) described here comes from a study of Graves' ophthalmopathy and Graves' hyperthyroidism. Study-wide results and limits: In separating ophthalmopathy from stable hyperthyroidism, a 13-signature model achieved about 90% sensitivity and 81.08% specificity.

Researchers took RNA transcripts and amplified TCR beta CDR3 regions from them. HTBI primers were used in a first-round RT-PCR, which preceded a second-round multiplex PCR. MiXCR, run by TCRdb on the multiplex PCR reads, gives a single entry per CDR3 protein. The data hold fewer than 400,000 distinct CDR3 sequences, with around 18% observed a single time. This clonotype was detected once. Its antigen is still unknown. Other autoimmune disease, uncontrolled infection, pregnancy and lactation led to exclusion. The TCR originated in a young woman with Graves' ophthalmopathy. Material for sequencing was peripheral blood.

The CDR3 DNA follows: TGTGCCAGTAGTGTTGGACAGGGAAGAGAGACCCAGTACTTC. Translation gives CASSVGQGRETQYF. This chain uses TRBV19 with TRBJ2-5; the match to TRBD1 covers 8 bases. J gave up 4 bases and V 5 bases, and 6 bases lay outside the gene matches. Germline assignment: CDR1 LNHDA and CDR2 SQIVND (reference sequence). CDR3 length equals 14 residues.